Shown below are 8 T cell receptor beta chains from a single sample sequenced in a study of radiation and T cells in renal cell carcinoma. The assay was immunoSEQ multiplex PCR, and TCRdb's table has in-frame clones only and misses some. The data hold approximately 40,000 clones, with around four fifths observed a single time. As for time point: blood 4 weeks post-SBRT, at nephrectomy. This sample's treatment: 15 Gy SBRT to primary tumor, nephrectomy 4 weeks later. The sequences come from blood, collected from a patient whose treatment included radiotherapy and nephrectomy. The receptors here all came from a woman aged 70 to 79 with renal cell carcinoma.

The CDR3 region has the DNA TGTGCCAGCAGCTTGGATCCCGGGACAGGAAATCAGCCCCAGCATTTT. Translation: CASSLDPGTGNQPQHF. The chain is built from TRBV7-9 and TRBJ1-5; 8 nucleotides match TRBD1. This CDR3 spans 16 amino acids. After removal of 3 bases from V and 4 bases from J, the junction contained 8 bases not matched to a gene. CDR1 is SEHNR and CDR2 is FQNEAQ in the germline V gene (reference sequence).

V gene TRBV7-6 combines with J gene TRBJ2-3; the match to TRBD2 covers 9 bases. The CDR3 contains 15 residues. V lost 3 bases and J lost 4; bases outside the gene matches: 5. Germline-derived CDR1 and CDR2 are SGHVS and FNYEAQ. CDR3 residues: CASSFSSGKADTQYF. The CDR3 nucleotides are TGTGCCAGCAGCTTTTCTAGCGGGAAAGCAGATACGCAGTATTTT.

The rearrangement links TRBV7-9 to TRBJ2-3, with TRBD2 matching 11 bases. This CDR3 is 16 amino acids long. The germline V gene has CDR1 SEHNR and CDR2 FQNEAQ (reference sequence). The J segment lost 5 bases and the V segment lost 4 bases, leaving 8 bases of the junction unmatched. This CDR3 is CASSYGLAGVVDTQYF. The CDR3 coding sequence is TGTGCCAGCAGCTATGGACTAGCGGGTGTTGTAGATACGCAGTATTTT.

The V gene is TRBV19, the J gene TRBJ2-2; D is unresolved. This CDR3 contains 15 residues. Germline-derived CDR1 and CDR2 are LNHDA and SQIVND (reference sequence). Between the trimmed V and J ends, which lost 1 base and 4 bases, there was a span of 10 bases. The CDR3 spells CASSIGRRITGELFF. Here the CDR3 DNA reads TGTGCCAGTAGTATAGGACGCCGGATCACCGGGGAGCTGTTTTTT.

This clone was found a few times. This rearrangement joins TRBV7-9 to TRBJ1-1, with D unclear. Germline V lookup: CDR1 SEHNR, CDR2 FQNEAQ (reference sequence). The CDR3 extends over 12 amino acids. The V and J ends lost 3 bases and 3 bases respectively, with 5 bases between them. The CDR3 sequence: CASSFSDTEAFF. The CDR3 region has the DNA TGTGCCAGCAGCTTTTCGGACACTGAAGCTTTCTTT.

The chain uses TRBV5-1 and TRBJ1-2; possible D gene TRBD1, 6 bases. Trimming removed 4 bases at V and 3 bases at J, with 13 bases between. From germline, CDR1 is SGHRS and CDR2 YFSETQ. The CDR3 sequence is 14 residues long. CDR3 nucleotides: TGCGCCAGCAGCCACCGGGGGGCTCACTATGGCTACACCTTC. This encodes CASSHRGAHYGYTF.

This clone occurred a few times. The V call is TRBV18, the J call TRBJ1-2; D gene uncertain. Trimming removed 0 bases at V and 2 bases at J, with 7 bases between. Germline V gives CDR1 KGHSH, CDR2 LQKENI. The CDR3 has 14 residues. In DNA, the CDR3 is TGTGCCAGCTCACCACCCGACGGGAACTATGGCTACACCTTC. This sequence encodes CASSPPDGNYGYTF.

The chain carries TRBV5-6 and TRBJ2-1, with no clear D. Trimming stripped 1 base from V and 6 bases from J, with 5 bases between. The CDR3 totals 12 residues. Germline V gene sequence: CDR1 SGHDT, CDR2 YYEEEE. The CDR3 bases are TGTGCCAGCAGCTTGTGGCTCAATGAGCAGTTCTTC. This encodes CASSLWLNEQFF.